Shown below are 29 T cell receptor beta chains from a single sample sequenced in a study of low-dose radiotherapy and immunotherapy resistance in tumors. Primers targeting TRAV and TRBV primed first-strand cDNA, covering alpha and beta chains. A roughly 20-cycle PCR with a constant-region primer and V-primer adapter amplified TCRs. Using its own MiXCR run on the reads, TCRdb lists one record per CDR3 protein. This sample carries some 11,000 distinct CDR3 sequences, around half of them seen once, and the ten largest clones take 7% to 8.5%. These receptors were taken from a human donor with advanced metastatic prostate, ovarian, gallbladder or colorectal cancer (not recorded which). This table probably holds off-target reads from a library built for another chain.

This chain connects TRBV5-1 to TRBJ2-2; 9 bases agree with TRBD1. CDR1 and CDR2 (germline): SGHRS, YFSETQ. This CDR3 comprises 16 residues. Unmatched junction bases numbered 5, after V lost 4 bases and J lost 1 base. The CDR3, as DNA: TGCGCCAGCAGCCCGGACAGGGGCCGGAACACCGGGGAGCTGTTTTTT. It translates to CASSPDRGRNTGELFF.

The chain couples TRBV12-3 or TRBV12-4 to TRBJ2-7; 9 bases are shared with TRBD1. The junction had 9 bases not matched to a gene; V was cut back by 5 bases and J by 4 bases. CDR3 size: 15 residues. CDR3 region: CASSPGTGSGYEQYF. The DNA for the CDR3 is TGTGCCAGCAGTCCGGGGACAGGGTCGGGGTACGAGCAGTACTTC.

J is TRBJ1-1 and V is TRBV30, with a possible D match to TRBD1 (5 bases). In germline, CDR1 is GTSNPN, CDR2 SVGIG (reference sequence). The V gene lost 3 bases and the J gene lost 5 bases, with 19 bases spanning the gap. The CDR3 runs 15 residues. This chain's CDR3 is CAWSPGTSGGTEAFF. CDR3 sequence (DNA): TGTGCCTGGAGCCCCGGGACCTCGGGTGGAACTGAAGCTTTCTTT.

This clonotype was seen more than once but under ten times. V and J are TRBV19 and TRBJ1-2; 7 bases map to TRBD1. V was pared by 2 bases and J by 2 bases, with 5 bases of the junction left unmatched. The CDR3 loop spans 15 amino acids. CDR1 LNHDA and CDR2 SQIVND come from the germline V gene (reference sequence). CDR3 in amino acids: CASSIIEQGNYGYTF. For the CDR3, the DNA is TGTGCCAGTAGTATAATCGAACAGGGGAACTATGGCTACACCTTC.

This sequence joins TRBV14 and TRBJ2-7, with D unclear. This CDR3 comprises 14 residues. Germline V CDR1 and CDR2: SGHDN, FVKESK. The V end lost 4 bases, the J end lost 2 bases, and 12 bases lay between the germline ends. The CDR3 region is CASSPEAVTYEQYF. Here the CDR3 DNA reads TGTGCCAGCAGCCCAGAGGCCGTTACCTACGAGCAGTACTTC.

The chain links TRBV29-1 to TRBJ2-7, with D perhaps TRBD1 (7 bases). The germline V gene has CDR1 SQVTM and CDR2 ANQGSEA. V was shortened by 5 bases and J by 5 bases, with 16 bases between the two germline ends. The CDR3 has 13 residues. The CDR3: CSVRQGGRNEQYF. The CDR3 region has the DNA TGCAGCGTTCGGCAGGGGGGCAGAAACGAGCAGTACTTC.

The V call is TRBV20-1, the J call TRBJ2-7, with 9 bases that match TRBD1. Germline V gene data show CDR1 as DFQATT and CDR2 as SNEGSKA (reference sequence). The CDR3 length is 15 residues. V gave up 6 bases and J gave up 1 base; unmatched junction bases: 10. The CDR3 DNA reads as TGCAGTGCCCGGGGACAGGGTGGGATTTCCTACGAGCAGTACTTC. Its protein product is CSARGQGGISYEQYF.

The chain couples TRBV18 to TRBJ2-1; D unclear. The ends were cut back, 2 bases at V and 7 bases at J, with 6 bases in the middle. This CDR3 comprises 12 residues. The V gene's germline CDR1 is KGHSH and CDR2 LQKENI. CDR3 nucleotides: TGTGCCAGCTCACCATCGCGGAATGAGCAGTTCTTC. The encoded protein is CASSPSRNEQFF.

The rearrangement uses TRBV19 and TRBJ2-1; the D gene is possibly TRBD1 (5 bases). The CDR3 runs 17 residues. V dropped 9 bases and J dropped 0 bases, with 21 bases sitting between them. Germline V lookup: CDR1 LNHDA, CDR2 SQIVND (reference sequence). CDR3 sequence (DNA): TGTGCCAGCCTCCGGTCCGCAACAGGAACCTCCTACAATGAGCAGTTCTTC. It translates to CASLRSATGTSYNEQFF.

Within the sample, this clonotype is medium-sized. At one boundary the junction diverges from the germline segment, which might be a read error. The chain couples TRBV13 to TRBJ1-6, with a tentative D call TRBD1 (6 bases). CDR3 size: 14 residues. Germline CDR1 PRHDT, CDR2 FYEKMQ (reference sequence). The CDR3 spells CAMREGPGAGKSTF. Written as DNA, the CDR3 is TGTGCAATGAGAGAGGGCCCGGGGGCAGGCAAATCAACCTTT.

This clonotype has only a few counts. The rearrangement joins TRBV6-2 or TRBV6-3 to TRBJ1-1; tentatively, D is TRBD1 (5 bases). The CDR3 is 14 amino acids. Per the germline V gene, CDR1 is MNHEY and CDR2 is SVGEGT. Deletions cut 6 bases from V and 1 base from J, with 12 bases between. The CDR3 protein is CASRLLRGNTEAFF. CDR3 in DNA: TGTGCCAGCAGATTGCTTAGGGGGAACACTGAAGCTTTCTTT.

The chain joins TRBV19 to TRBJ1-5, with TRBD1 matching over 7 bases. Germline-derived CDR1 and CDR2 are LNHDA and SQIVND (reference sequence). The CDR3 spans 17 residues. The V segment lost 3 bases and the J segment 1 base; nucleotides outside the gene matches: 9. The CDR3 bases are TGTGCCAGTAGTATCTCTAGACAGGGCGGCAGCAATCAGCCCCAGCATTTT. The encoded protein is CASSISRQGGSNQPQHF. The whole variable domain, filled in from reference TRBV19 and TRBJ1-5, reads DGGITQSPKYLFRKEGQNVTLSCEQNLNHDAMYWYRQDPGQGLRLIYYSQIVNDFQKGDIAEGYSVSREKKESFPLTVTSAQKNPTAFYLCASSISRQGGSNQPQHFGDGTRLSIL.

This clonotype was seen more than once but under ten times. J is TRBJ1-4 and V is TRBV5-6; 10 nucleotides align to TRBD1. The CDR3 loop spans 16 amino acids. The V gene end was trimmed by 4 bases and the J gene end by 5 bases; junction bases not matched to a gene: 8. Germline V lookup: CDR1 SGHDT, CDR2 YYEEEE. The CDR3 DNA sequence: TGTGCCAGCAGCCCCCGGGACAGGGGCCTAAATGAAAAACTGTTTTTT. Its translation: CASSPRDRGLNEKLFF.

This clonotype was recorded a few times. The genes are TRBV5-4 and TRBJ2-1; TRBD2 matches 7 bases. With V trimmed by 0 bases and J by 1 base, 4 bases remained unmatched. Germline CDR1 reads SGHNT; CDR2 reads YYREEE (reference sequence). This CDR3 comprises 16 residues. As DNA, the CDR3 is TGTGCCAGCAGCTTGGGGGGAGGGTCGTCCTACAATGAGCAGTTCTTC. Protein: CASSLGGGSSYNEQFF.

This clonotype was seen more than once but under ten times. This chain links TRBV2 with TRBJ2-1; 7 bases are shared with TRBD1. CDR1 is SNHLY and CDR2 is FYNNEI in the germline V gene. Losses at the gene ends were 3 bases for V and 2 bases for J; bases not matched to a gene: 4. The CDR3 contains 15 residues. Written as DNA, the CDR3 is TGTGCCAGCAGTGAGCGGCAGGGGGCCTACAATGAGCAGTTCTTC. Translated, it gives CASSERQGAYNEQFF.

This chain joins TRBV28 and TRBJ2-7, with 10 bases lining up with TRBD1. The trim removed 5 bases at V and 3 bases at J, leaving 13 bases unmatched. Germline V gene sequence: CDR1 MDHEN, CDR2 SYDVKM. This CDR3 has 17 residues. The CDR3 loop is CASSTRTPGQGFYEQYF. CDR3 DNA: TGTGCCAGCAGTACCAGGACCCCGGGACAGGGGTTCTACGAGCAGTACTTC.

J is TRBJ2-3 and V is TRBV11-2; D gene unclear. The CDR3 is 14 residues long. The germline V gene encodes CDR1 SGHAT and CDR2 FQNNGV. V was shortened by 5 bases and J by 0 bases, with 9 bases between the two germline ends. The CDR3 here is CASSLSPSTDTQYF. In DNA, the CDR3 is TGTGCCAGCAGCCTATCGCCTAGCACAGATACGCAGTATTTT.

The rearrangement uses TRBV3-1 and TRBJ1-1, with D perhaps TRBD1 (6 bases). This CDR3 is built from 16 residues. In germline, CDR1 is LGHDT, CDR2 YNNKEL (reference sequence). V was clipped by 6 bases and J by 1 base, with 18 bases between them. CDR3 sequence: CASRDVWGAGNTEAFF. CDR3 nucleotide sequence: TGTGCCAGCAGAGACGTCTGGGGGGCGGGGAACACTGAAGCTTTCTTT.

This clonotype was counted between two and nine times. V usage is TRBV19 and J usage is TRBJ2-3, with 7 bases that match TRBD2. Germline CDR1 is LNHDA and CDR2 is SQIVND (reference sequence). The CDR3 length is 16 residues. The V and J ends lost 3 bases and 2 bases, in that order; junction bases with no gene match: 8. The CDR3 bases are TGTGCCAGTAGTATTCGACCTGGGGGGGTCACAGATACGCAGTATTTT. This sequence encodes CASSIRPGGVTDTQYF.

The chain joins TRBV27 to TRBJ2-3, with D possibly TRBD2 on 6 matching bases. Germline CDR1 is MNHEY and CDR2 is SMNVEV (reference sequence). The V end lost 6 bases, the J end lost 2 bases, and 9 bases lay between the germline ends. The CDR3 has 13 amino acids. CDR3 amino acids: CASSWTNTDTQYF. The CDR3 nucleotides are TGTGCCAGCAGCTGGACTAACACAGATACGCAGTATTTT.

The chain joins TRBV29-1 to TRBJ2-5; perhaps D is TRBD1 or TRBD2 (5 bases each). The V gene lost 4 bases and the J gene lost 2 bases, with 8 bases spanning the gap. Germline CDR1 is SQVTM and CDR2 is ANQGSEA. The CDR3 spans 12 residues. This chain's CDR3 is CSVAGQQETQYF. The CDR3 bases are TGCAGCGTTGCGGGGCAGCAAGAGACCCAGTACTTC. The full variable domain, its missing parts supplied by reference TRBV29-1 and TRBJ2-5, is SAVISQKPSRDICQRGTSLTIQCQVDSQVTMMFWYRQQPGQSLTLIATANQGSEATYESGFVIDKFPISRPNLTFSTLTVSNMSPEDSSIYLCSVAGQQETQYFGPGTRLLVL.

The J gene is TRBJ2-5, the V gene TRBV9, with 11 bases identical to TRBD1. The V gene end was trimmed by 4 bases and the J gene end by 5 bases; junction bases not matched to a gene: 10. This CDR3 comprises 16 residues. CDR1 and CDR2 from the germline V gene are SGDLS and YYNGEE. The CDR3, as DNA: TGTGCCAGCAGCACCACGGACAGGGGGCACCGGGAGACCCAGTACTTC. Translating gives CASSTTDRGHRETQYF. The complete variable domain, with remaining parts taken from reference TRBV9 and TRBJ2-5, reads DSGVTQTPKHLITATGQRVTLRCSPRSGDLSVYWYQQSLDQGLQFLIQYYNGEERAKGNILERFSAQQFPDLHSELNLSSLELGDSALYFCASSTTDRGHRETQYFGPGTRLLVL.

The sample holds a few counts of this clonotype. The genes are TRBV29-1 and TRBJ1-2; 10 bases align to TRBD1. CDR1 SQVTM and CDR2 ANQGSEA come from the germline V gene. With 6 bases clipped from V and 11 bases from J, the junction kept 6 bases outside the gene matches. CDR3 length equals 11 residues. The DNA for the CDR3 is TGCAGCGTGACGGGACAGGGGCAATACACCTTC. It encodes CSVTGQGQYTF.

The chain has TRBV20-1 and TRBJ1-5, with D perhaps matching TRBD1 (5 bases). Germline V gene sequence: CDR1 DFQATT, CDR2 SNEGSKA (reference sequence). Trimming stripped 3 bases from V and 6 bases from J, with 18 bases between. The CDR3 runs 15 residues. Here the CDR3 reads CSASWAGRGGQPQHF. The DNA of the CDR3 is TGCAGTGCTAGTTGGGCAGGGCGAGGTGGTCAGCCCCAGCATTTT.

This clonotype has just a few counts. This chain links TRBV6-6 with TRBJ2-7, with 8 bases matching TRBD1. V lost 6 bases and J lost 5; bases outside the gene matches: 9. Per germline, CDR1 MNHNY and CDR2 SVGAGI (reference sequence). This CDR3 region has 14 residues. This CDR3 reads CASSRGQGWNEQYF. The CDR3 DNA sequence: TGTGCCAGCAGCCGAGGACAGGGTTGGAACGAGCAGTACTTC.

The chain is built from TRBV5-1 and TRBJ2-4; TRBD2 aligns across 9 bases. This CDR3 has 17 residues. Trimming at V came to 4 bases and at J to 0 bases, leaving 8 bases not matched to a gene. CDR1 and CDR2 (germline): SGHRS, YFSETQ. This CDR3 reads CASSAALAGLAKNIQYF. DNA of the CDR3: TGCGCCAGCAGCGCAGCCCTAGCGGGGCTAGCCAAAAACATTCAGTACTTC. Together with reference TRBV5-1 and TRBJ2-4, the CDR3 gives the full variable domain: KAGVTQTPRYLIKTRGQQVTLSCSPISGHRSVSWYQQTPGQGLQFLFEYFSETQRNKGNFPGRFSGRQFSNSRSEMNVSTLELGDSALYLCASSAALAGLAKNIQYFGAGTRLSVL.

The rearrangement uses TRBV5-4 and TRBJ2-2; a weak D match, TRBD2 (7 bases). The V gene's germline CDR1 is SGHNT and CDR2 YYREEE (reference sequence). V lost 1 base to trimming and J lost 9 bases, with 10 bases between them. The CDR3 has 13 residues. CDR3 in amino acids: CASSLRGGWELFF. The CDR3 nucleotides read TGTGCCAGCAGCTTGAGGGGGGGCTGGGAGCTGTTTTTT.

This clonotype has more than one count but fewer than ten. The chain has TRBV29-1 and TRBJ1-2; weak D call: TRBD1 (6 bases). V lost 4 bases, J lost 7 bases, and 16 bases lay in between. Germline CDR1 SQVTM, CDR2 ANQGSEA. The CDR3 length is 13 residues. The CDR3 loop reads CSVGGGGAGGYTF. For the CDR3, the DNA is TGCAGCGTTGGAGGGGGGGGCGCGGGTGGCTACACCTTC.

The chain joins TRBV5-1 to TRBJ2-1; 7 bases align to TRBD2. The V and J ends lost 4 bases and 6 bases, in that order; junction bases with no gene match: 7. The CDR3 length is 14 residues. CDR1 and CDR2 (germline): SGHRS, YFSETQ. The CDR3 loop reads CASSTRGGPNEQFF. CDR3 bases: TGCGCCAGCAGCACCCGGGGAGGGCCCAATGAGCAGTTCTTC.